What follows is one T cell receptor beta chain and its context. Repertoires were generated with immunoSEQ multiplex PCR, while TCRdb's copy carries only in-frame clones and drops some. Altogether about 17,000 clones are present, 70% being singletons, with the ten largest covering about 10%. The germline V gene has CDR1 LGHNA and CDR2 YSLEER. V was cut by 1 base and J by 3 bases, with 13 bases left in between. The length of the CDR3 is 15 residues. As for treatment: randomized to nivolumab then ipilimumab (arm A) or the reverse (arm B). The record originates from a study of sequential checkpoint blockade in melanoma.

The sample here was CD8+ T cells sorted from blood (inferred from file names), taken from a patient given nivolumab and ipilimumab in sequence. The clonotype was recovered from a human donor with melanoma. V usage is TRBV4-3 and J usage is TRBJ2-7; possibly TRBD1 for D (5 bases). This chain's CDR3 is CASSQVDTPGYEQYF. The CDR3 DNA reads TGCGCCAGCAGCCAAGTGGACACGCCGGGCTACGAGCAGTACTTC.